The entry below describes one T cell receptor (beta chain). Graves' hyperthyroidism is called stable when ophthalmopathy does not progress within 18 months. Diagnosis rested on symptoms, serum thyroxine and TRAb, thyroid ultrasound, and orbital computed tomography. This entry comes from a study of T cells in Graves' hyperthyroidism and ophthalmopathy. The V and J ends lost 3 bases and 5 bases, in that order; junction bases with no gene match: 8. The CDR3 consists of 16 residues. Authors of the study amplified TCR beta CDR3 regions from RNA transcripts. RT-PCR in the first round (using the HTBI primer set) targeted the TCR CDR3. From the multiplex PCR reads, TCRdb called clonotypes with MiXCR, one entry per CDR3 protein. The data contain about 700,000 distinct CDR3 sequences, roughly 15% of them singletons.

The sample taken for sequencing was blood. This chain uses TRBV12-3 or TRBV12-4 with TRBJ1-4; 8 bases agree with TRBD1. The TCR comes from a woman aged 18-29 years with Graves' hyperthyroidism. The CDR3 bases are TGTGCCAGCAGTTTTGCAGGGGGCGTAGGGAATGAAAAACTGTTTTTT. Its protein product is CASSFAGGVGNEKLFF.